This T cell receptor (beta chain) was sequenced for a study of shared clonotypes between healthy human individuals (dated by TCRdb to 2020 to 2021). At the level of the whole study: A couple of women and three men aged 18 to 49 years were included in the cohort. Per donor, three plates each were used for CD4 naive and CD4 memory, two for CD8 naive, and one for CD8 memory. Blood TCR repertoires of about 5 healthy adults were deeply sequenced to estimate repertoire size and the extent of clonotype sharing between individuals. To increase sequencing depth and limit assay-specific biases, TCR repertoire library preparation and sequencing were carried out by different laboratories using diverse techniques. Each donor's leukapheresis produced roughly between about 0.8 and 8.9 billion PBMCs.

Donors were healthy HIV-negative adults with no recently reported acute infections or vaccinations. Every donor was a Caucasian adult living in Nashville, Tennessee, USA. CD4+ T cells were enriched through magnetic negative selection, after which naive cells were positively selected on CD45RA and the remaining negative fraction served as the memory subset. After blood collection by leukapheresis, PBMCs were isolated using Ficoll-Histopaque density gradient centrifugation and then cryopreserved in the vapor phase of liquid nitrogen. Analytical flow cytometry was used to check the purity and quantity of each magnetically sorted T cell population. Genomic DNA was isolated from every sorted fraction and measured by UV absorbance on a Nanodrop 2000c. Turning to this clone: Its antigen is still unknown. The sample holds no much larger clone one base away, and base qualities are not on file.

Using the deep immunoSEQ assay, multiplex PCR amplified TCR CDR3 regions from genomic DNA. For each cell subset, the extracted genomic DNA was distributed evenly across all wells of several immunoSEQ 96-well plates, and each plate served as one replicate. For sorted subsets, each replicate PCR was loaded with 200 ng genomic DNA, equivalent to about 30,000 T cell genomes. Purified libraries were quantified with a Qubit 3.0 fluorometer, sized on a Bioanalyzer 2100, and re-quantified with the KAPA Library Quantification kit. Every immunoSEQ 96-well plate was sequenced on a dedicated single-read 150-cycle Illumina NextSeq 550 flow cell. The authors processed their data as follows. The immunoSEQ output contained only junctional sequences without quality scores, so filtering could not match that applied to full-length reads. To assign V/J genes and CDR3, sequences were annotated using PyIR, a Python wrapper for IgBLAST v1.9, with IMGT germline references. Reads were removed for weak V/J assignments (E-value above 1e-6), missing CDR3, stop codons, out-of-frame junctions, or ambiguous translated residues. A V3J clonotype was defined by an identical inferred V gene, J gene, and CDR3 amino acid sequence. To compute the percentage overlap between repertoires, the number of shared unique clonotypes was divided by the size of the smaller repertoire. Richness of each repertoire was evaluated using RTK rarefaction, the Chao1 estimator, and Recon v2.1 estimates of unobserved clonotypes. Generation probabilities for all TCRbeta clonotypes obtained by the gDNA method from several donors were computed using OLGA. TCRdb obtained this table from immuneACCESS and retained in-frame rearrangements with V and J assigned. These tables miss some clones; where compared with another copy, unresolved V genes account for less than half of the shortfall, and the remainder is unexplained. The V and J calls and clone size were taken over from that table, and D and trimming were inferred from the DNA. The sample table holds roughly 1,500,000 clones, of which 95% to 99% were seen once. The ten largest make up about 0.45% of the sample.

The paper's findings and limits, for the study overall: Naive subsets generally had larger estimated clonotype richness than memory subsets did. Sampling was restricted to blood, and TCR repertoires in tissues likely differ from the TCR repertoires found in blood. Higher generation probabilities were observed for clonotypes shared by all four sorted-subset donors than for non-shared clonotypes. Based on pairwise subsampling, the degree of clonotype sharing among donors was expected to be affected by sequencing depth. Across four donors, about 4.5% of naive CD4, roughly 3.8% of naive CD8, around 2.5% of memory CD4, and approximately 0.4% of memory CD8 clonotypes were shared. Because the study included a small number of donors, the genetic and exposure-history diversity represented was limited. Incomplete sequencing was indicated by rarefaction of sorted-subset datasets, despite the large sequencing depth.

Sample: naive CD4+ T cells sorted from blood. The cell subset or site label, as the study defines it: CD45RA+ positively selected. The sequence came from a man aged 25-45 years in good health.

For the CDR3, the sequence is CASSIRFGRGPKNIQYF. The DNA sequence is given as TGTGCCAGTAGTATACGTTTCGGCAGGGGGCCCAAAAACATTCAGTACTTC. The rearranged chain carries TRBV19 and TRBJ2-4; 8 of the junction bases match TRBD1. The germline V and J ends show losses of 2 bases and 2 bases respectively, and no gene match explains 8 bases of the junction. CDR1 LNHDA and CDR2 SQIVND were looked up in the germline V gene (reference sequence). Spanning cysteine to phenylalanine, the CDR3 consists of 17 amino acids. Of all the DNA, just the CDR3 is kept, 51 bases in frame from base 1. With the portions outside the CDR3 filled from the reference TRBV19 and TRBJ2-4 genes, the complete variable region becomes DGGITQSPKYLFRKEGQNVTLSCEQNLNHDAMYWYRQDPGQGLRLIYYSQIVNDFQKGDIAEGYSVSREKKESFPLTVTSAQKNPTAFYLCASSIRFGRGPKNIQYFGAGTRLSVL.